This T cell receptor (beta chain) was captured in a study of neurological immune-mediated disorders. Ten or more counts support this clonotype. The CDR3 is 15 amino acids. The V end lost 0 bases, the J end lost 7 bases, and 16 bases lay between the germline ends. Per the germline V gene, CDR1 is SEHNR and CDR2 is FQNEAQ (reference sequence). TCRdb re-called the 5' RACE reads with MiXCR, one entry per CDR3 protein. The data show over 50,000 distinct CDR3 sequences, 3% to 3.5% seen once. V is TRBV7-9 and J is TRBJ2-7, with D perhaps TRBD2 (6 bases). This sequence was found in a man between 35 and 55 years old with multiple sclerosis. Material for sequencing was PBMCs. The CDR3, as DNA: TGTGCCAGCAGCTTAGCCCCCCCTCCCGGGGGTGAGCAGTACTTC. Amino acids: CASSLAPPPGGEQYF.